The 23 T cell receptor beta chains below all came from one sample that was sequenced in a study of T cells in Graves' hyperthyroidism and ophthalmopathy (dated by TCRdb to between 2018 and 2020). Library preparation was by multiplex PCR. Data came from an Illumina HiSeq 2000. TCR beta CDR3 regions were amplified from RNA transcripts. For the first round of RT-PCR on the TCR CDR3, the HTBI primer set was used together with the Qiagen OneStep RT-PCR kit. The public sequencing data were trimmed at Q25 with fastp and processed into clonotypes with MiXCR by TCRdb, which kept only in-frame beta chains. Rows with one shared CDR3 protein collapse into an entry with the most common genes and DNA. The sample includes more than 350,000 distinct CDR3 sequences, with 15% observed a single time. Around a third of the sample is in the top ten clones. Input material: blood. The receptors were sampled from a woman aged 30 to 39 with Graves' hyperthyroidism.

The chain has TRBV4-1 and TRBJ2-3; 11 nucleotides match TRBD2. The V gene's germline CDR1 is MGHRA and CDR2 YSYEKL. The V and J ends lost 3 bases and 0 bases, in that order; junction bases with no gene match: 5. The CDR3 covers 17 residues. In nucleotides, the CDR3 is TGCGCCAGCAGCCAGAGGACTAGCGGGCAGAGCACAGATACGCAGTATTTT. Its protein is CASSQRTSGQSTDTQYF.

This clonotype was seen ten or more times. The chain employs TRBV2 and TRBJ1-4, with D possibly matching TRBD1 (5 bases). V lost 7 bases and J 0 bases, leaving 12 bases between the germline ends. The CDR3 spans 15 residues. Germline V lookup: CDR1 SNHLY, CDR2 FYNNEI. CDR3 loop: CASKNRPATNEKLFF. The CDR3 nucleotides read TGTGCCAGCAAGAACAGGCCAGCAACTAATGAAAAACTGTTTTTT.

Comments on this clonotype: One end of the junction varies from germline; a read error may be responsible. The rearrangement links TRBV9 to TRBJ2-5; 8 nucleotides line up with TRBD1. This CDR3 is built from 15 residues. Germline lookup yields CDR1 SGDLS and CDR2 YYNGEE. The CDR3 here is CASSVTGGSQEAQYF. The CDR3 coding sequence is TGTGCCAGCAGCGTTACAGGGGGGAGCCAAGAGGCCCAGTACTTC.

This clonotype was counted only a few times. The chain recombines TRBV6-6 with TRBJ2-7, with TRBD1 as a possible D gene (6 bases). Germline CDR1 is MNHNY and CDR2 is SVGAGI (reference sequence). The CDR3 length is 15 residues. With 2 bases removed from V and 4 bases from J, the gap between germline ends came to 15 bases. CDR3 loop: CASSYQGQRIYEQYF. Written as DNA, the CDR3 is TGTGCCAGCAGTTACCAAGGACAGAGAATATACGAGCAGTACTTC.

This clonotype was picked up a small number of times. The CDR3 nucleotides read TGTGCCACCAGCAGGGCAGGGAACAATCAGCCCCAGCATTTT. Protein: CATSRAGNNQPQHF. V gene TRBV15 combines with J gene TRBJ1-5, with a tentative D call TRBD1 (5 bases). The CDR3 extends over 14 amino acids. Germline V gives CDR1 LNHNV, CDR2 YYDKDF (reference sequence). The V and J ends lost 3 bases and 3 bases respectively, with 9 bases between them.

This clonotype was observed a few times. The J gene is TRBJ2-7, the V gene TRBV5-1; weak D call: TRBD2 (5 bases). The CDR3 spans 14 residues. The germline V gene has CDR1 SGHRS and CDR2 YFSETQ. Trimming removed 0 bases from V and 5 bases from J, with 12 bases in between. CDR3 DNA sequence: TGCGCCAGCAGCTTGGAGTCGGGGATCCACGAGCAGTACTTC. Its protein product is CASSLESGIHEQYF.

This clonotype was counted a few times. The V and J genes are TRBV14 and TRBJ2-1, with D perhaps TRBD2 (5 bases). Per germline, CDR1 SGHDN and CDR2 FVKESK. Deletions cut 0 bases from V and 12 bases from J, with 12 bases between. This CDR3 has 13 residues. The CDR3 loop reads CASSQDSPRGQFF. The CDR3 DNA is TGTGCCAGCAGCCAAGATTCCCCTCGGGGGCAGTTCTTC.

This clonotype was picked up a small number of times. The chain employs TRBV10-3 and TRBJ1-1; D not resolved. There are 11 residues in the CDR3. Trimming pared 7 bases from V and 10 bases from J, leaving 13 bases between. CDR1 is ENHRY, CDR2 SYGVKD, per germline. This CDR3 reads CAITRGEVAFF. The CDR3 coding sequence is TGTGCCATCACGAGAGGCGAGGTAGCTTTCTTT.

This chain joins TRBV9 and TRBJ2-7, with D possibly TRBD2 on 6 matching bases. The CDR3 contains 15 residues. Trimming removed 0 bases at V and 5 bases at J, with 15 bases between. From germline, CDR1 is SGDLS and CDR2 YYNGEE. The CDR3 reads CASSVDGGNSDEQYF. DNA of the CDR3: TGTGCCAGCAGCGTAGATGGGGGGAATTCGGACGAGCAGTACTTC. The complete variable domain, with remaining parts taken from reference TRBV9 and TRBJ2-7, reads DSGVTQTPKHLITATGQRVTLRCSPRSGDLSVYWYQQSLDQGLQFLIQYYNGEERAKGNILERFSAQQFPDLHSELNLSSLELGDSALYFCASSVDGGNSDEQYFGPGTRLTVT.

The V gene is TRBV9, the J gene TRBJ1-5; TRBD1 matches at 7 bases. The CDR3 runs 15 residues. Unmatched junction bases numbered 9, after V lost 3 bases and J lost 6 bases. Germline assignment: CDR1 SGDLS and CDR2 YYNGEE. CDR3 residues: CASSAGGGVGQPQHF. For the CDR3, the DNA is TGTGCCAGCAGCGCAGGGGGGGGAGTGGGTCAGCCCCAGCATTTT.

This clonotype was seen a handful of times. V gene TRBV7-3 combines with J gene TRBJ2-1; the D gene is possibly TRBD1 (5 bases). This CDR3 comprises 15 residues. V was shortened by 5 bases and J by 3 bases, with 14 bases between the two germline ends. Germline V CDR1 and CDR2: SGHTA, FQGTGA. CDR3 amino acids: CASSPQGSDYNEQFF. In nucleotides, the CDR3 is TGTGCCAGCAGCCCCCAGGGTTCCGACTACAATGAGCAGTTCTTC. The full variable domain, in which reference TRBV7-3 and TRBJ2-1 provide the parts outside the CDR3, is GAGVSQTPSNKVTEKGKYVELRCDPISGHTALYWYRQSLGQGPEFLIYFQGTGAADDSGLPNDRFFAVRPEGSVSTLKIQRTERGDSAVYLCASSPQGSDYNEQFFGPGTRLTVL.

This chain connects TRBV6-1 to TRBJ2-3; possibly TRBD2 for D (6 bases). CDR1 is MNHNS, CDR2 SASEGT, per germline. This CDR3 comprises 13 residues. Trimming took 7 bases from V and 0 from J, leaving 8 bases between them. CDR3 sequence: CASIRGSTDTQYF. The CDR3, as DNA: TGTGCCAGCATCCGGGGGAGCACAGATACGCAGTATTTT.

This clonotype was observed a few times. The J gene is TRBJ2-3, the V gene TRBV9, with D possibly TRBD2 on 5 matching bases. This CDR3 is built from 16 residues. Trimming took off 0 bases at V and 0 bases at J, with 11 bases between the two ends. Germline-derived CDR1 and CDR2 are SGDLS and YYNGEE. The CDR3 here is CASSVDPSSSTDTQYF. CDR3 in DNA: TGTGCCAGCAGCGTAGACCCTAGCAGCAGCACAGATACGCAGTATTTT.

This clonotype was found many times. The rearrangement uses TRBV5-1 and TRBJ2-3; 7 bases map to TRBD2. The germline V gene has CDR1 SGHRS and CDR2 YFSETQ. The CDR3 length is 16 residues. The J segment lost 0 bases and the V segment lost 2 bases, leaving 6 bases of the junction unmatched. CDR3 bases: TGCGCCAGCAGCTTTAGGAGCGGGGCTAGCACAGATACGCAGTATTTT. Translation: CASSFRSGASTDTQYF.

The table lists this clonotype with a few counts. The chain recombines TRBV20-1 with TRBJ1-2; possibly TRBD1 for D (5 bases). CDR3 length: 15 residues. The V gene's germline CDR1 is DFQATT and CDR2 SNEGSKA (reference sequence). V was cut by 3 bases and J by 1 base, with 15 bases left in between. The CDR3 DNA sequence: TGCAGTGCTAGGGACTCAGGGCGGGTTAACTATGGCTACACCTTC. It specifies CSARDSGRVNYGYTF.

In its sample, this clonotype was seen many times. The V gene is TRBV18, the J gene TRBJ2-7; TRBD1 aligns across 7 bases. CDR1 and CDR2 (germline): KGHSH, LQKENI. Unmatched junction bases numbered 4, after V lost 3 bases and J lost 5 bases. The CDR3 is 13 amino acids. The CDR3 protein is CASSPWQGDEQYF. CDR3 nucleotide sequence: TGTGCCAGCTCACCCTGGCAGGGGGACGAGCAGTACTTC.

J is TRBJ2-5 and V is TRBV28; TRBD1 might be the D (6 bases). This CDR3 is 15 amino acids long. V dropped 8 bases and J dropped 0 bases, with 16 bases sitting between them. Germline assignment: CDR1 MDHEN and CDR2 SYDVKM. DNA of the CDR3: TGTGCCAGCGGCCTCCTTACAGGGAACCAAGAGACCCAGTACTTC. Translating it yields CASGLLTGNQETQYF.

Sample share makes this clonotype medium-sized (0.01 to 0.1%). V and J are TRBV9 and TRBJ2-1; 10 positions match TRBD2. V shed 5 bases and J 4 bases; nucleotides not matched to a gene: 3. Looked up from germline, CDR1 is SGDLS and CDR2 is YYNGEE. The CDR3 contains 14 residues. The CDR3 loop reads CASSPSGGYNEQFF. CDR3 bases: TGTGCCAGCAGTCCTAGCGGGGGATACAATGAGCAGTTCTTC.

There are a few counts of this clonotype. The genes are TRBV5-1 and TRBJ2-1, with D uncertain. The CDR3 runs to 13 residues. V lost 1 base and J lost 7, with 9 bases in between. Germline CDR1 SGHRS, CDR2 YFSETQ. CDR3 protein: CASSLFIGNEQFF. CDR3 in DNA: TGCGCCAGCAGCTTGTTTATAGGGAATGAGCAGTTCTTC. The whole variable domain, filled in from reference TRBV5-1 and TRBJ2-1, reads KAGVTQTPRYLIKTRGQQVTLSCSPISGHRSVSWYQQTPGQGLQFLFEYFSETQRNKGNFPGRFSGRQFSNSRSEMNVSTLELGDSALYLCASSLFIGNEQFFGPGTRLTVL.

This clonotype was detected ten times or more. V and J are TRBV2 and TRBJ1-2, with D hard to call. CDR3 length equals 14 residues. The V end was cut by 1 base, the J end by 1 base, with 7 bases between. Germline assignment: CDR1 SNHLY and CDR2 FYNNEI. The CDR3, as DNA: TGTGCCAGCAGTGAAGGTAGACTTAACTATGGCTACACCTTC. Translation gives CASSEGRLNYGYTF.

This clonotype was picked up many times. In DNA form, the CDR3 reads TGTGCCAGCAGCTTGTCGGTCAGCTTTGGCTACACCTTC. As protein: CASSLSVSFGYTF. The V gene is TRBV5-6, the J gene TRBJ1-2; no firm D call. Trimming shortened V by 1 base and J by 7 bases, and 11 bases separated the two germline ends. In germline, CDR1 is SGHDT, CDR2 YYEEEE. The CDR3 consists of 13 residues.

In its sample, this clonotype was seen a few times. Mismatch with germline at one junction end may stem from a read error. The chain recombines TRBV7-7 with TRBJ2-1; 13 bases are a match to TRBD2. The CDR3 is 15 residues long. CDR1 and CDR2 from the germline V gene are SSHAT and FNYEAQ (reference sequence). In DNA form, the CDR3 reads TGTGCTAGCAGCTCACTAGCGGGAGGGCTAAATGAGCAGTTCTTC. As protein: CASSSLAGGLNEQFF.

In its sample, this clonotype was seen a few times. The chain uses TRBV2 and TRBJ1-5; no firm D call. The CDR3 is made up of 13 amino acids. V was trimmed by 3 bases and J by 6 bases, leaving 9 bases between them. CDR1 is SNHLY and CDR2 is FYNNEI in the germline V gene. The CDR3 region is CASSDQVPQPQHF. DNA of the CDR3: TGTGCCAGCAGTGATCAAGTCCCTCAGCCCCAGCATTTT.